The text below deals with one TCR beta chain. The antigen is unknown. These data belong to a study of cytotoxic CD8 clonotypes in ibrutinib-treated CLL. The study's findings and limits: Pretreatment clonality was elevated relative to age-matched healthy donors and paralleled circulating CD8+ T-cell counts. Different sampling times were used for sustained-remission and progressing patients. Whereas clonality rose at ibrutinib response, it declined toward baseline at progression.

CDR3 size: 16 residues. J lost 4 bases, V lost 2 bases, and 5 bases had no gene match. Germline values: CDR1 SGDLS, CDR2 YYNGEE. Sequencing was performed with immunoSEQ multiplex PCR; in TCRdb, only in-frame clones are kept and a portion is missing. The profile covers 250,000 to 350,000 clones, with about 72% appearing a single time and around 6% taken by the ten largest. This sample comprised PBMCs, obtained at disease progression, from a patient treated with ibrutinib. The chain is built from TRBV9 and TRBJ2-7, with 14 nucleotides matching TRBD2. The sequence derives from a human donor with chronic lymphocytic leukemia. Here the CDR3 reads CASSVGTSGSRYEQYF. The CDR3 DNA reads as TGTGCCAGCAGCGTGGGGACTAGCGGGAGTCGATACGAGCAGTACTTC.